This TCR beta chain was obtained from a study of T cell changes during pregnancy in multiple sclerosis (dated by TCRdb to between 2018 and 2021). Background on the whole study: In women with multiple sclerosis, the researchers looked at how the T cell repertoire shifted as pregnancy progressed.

As concerns this clone: It lacks a known antigen. The input lacks base qualities; no much larger clone sits a single base away.

Library preparation used the immunoSEQ multiplex PCR assay. This is the immuneACCESS table as TCRdb keeps it, with only in-frame sequences that have V and J called. A part of the clones is gone; compared with another copy, unresolved V genes explain less than half, and the rest is unexplained. In this sample the table shows tens of thousands of clones, 94% of which occur a single time. Approximately 5.5% of the sample lies in the top ten. From the cysteine through the phenylalanine, the CDR3 covers 15 amino acids. Only the CDR3 part of the read is kept: 45 bases, read in frame from the first base. As encoded in the germline V gene, CDR1 is SGDLS while CDR2 is YYNGEE. Trimming leaves V shorter by 5 bases and J shorter by 5 bases, with the junction holding 10 bases beyond the gene matches.

This specimen was CD8+ T cells from peripheral blood mononuclear cells, taken before pregnancy. Recombination joined TRBV9 with TRBJ2-3; TRBD1 fits 8 bases in the junction. The origin of this receptor is a female donor with multiple sclerosis, enrolled in a pregnancy study. DNA sequence: TGTGCCAGCAGTGACGACAGGGGAGTACAAGATACGCAGTATTTT. This yields the protein CASSDDRGVQDTQYF.